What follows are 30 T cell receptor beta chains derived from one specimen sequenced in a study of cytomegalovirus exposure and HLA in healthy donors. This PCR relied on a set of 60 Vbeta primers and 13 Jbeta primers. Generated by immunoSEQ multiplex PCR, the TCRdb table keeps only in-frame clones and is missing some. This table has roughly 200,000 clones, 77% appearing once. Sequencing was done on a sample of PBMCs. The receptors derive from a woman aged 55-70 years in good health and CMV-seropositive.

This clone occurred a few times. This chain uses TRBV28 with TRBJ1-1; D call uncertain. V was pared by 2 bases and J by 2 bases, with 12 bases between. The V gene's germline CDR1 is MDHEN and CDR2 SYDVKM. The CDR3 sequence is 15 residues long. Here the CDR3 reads CASSLRGEINTEAFF. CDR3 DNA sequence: TGTGCCAGCAGTTTACGGGGAGAGATCAACACTGAAGCTTTCTTT.

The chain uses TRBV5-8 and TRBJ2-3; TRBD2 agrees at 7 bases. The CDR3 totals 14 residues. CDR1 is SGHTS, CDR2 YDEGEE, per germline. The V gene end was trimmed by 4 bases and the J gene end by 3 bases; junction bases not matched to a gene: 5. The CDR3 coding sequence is TGTGCCAGCAGCGGCGGGAGCTTTACAGATACGCAGTATTTT. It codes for CASSGGSFTDTQYF.

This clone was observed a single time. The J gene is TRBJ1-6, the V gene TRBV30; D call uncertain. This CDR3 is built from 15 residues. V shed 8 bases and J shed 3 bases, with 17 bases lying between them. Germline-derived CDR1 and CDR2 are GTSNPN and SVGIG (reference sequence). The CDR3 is CALRAEGIYNSPLHF. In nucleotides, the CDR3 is TGTGCCCTGAGGGCGGAGGGAATCTATAATTCACCCCTCCACTTT.

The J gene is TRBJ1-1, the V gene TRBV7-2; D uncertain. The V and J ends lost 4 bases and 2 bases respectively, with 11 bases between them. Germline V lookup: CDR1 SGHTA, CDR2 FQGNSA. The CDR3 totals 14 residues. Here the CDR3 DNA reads TGTGCCAGCAGCTACGGGAGTTTTAACACTGAAGCTTTCTTT. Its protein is CASSYGSFNTEAFF.

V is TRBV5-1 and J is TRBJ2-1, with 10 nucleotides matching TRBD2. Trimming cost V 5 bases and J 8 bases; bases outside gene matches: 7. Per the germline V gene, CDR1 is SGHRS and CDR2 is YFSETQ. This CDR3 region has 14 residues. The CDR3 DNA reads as TGCGCCAGCAGGTTAGCGGGAGGTCTGGATGAGCAGTTCTTC. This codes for CASRLAGGLDEQFF.

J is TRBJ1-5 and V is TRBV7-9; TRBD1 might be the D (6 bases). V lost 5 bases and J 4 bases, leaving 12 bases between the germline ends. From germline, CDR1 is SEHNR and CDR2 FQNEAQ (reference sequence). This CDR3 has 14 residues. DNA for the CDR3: TGTGCCAGCAGCGTAGGACAGCTAAATCAGCCCCAGCATTTT. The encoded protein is CASSVGQLNQPQHF.

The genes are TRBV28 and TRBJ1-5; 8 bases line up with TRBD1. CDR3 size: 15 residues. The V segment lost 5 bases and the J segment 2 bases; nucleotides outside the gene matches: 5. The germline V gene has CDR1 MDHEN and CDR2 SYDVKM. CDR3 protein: CASSTPGQGNQPQHF. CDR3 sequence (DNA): TGTGCCAGCAGTACACCGGGACAGGGCAATCAGCCCCAGCATTTT.

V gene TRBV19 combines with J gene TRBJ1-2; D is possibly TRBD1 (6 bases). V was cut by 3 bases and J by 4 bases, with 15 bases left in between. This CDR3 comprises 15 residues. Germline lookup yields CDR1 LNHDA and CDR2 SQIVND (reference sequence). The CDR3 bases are TGTGCCAGTAGTATCAGGGGCAGAATAAGCTATGGCTACACCTTC. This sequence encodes CASSIRGRISYGYTF.

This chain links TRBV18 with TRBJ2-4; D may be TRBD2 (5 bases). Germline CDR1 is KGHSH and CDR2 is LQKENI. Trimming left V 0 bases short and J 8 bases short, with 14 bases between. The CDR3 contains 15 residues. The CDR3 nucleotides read TGTGCCAGCTCACCACCGCGGGTCCCCGGGGACATTCAGTACTTC. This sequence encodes CASSPPRVPGDIQYF.

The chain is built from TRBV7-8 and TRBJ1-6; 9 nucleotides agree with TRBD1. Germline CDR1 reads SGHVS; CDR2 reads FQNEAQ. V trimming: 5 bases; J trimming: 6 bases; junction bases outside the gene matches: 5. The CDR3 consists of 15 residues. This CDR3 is CASSPGTGFNSPLHF. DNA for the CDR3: TGTGCCAGCAGCCCAGGGACAGGGTTTAATTCACCCCTCCACTTT.

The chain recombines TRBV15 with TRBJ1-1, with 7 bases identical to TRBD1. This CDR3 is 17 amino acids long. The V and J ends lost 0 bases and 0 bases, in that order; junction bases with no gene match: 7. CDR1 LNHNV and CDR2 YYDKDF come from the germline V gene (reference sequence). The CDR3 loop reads CATSRDKQTGMNTEAFF. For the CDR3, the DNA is TGTGCCACCAGCAGAGATAAGCAGACAGGGATGAACACTGAAGCTTTCTTT.

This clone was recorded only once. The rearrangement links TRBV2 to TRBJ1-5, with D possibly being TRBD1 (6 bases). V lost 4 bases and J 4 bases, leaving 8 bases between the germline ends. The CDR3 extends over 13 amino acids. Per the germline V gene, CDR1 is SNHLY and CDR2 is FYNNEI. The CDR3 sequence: CASSGQDNQPQHF. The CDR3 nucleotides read TGTGCCAGCAGTGGACAGGATAATCAGCCCCAGCATTTT.

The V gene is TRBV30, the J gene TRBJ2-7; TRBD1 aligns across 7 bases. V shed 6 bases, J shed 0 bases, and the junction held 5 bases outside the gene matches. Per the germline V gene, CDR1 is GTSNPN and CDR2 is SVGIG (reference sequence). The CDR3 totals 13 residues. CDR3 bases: TGTGCCTGCACGACAGGGAGCTCCTACGAGCAGTACTTC. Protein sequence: CACTTGSSYEQYF.

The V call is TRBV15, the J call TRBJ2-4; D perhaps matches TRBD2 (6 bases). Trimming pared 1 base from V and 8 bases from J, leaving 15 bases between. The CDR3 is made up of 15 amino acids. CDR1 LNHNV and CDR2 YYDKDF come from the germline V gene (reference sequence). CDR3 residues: CATSRGGGMADIQYF. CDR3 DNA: TGTGCCACCAGCAGAGGTGGCGGGATGGCGGACATTCAGTACTTC. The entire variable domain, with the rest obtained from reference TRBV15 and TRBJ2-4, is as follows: DAMVIQNPRYQVTQFGKPVTLSCSQTLNHNVMYWYQQKSSQAPKLLFHYYDKDFNNEADTPDNFQSRRPNTSFCFLDIRSPGLGDTAMYLCATSRGGGMADIQYFGAGTRLSVL.

Here the CDR3 reads CASSLGTSGGSTDTQYF. In nucleotides, the CDR3 is TGTGCCAGCAGCTTGGGGACTAGCGGGGGATCCACAGATACGCAGTATTTT. The chain uses TRBV5-4 and TRBJ2-3; TRBD2 matches 13 bases. V lost 0 bases and J lost 2; bases outside the gene matches: 3. CDR3 size: 17 residues. Germline assignment: CDR1 SGHNT and CDR2 YYREEE (reference sequence).

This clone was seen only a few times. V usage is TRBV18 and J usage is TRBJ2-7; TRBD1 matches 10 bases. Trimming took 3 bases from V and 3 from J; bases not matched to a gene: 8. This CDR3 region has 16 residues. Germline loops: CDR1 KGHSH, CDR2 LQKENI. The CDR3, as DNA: TGTGCCAGCTCACCTTACGACAGGGGGCAAGGCTACGAGCAGTACTTC. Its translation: CASSPYDRGQGYEQYF.

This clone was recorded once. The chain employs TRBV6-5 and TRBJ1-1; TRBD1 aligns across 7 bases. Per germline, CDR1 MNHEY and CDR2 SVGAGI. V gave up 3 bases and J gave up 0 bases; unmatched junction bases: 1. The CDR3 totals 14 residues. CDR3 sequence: CASSYGTVNTEAFF. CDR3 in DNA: TGTGCCAGCAGTTATGGGACAGTGAACACTGAAGCTTTCTTT.

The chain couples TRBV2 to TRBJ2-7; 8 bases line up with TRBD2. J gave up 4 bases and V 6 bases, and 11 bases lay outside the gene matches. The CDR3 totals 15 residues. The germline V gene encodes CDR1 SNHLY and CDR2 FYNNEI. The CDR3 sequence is CASRLGGAMDYEQYF. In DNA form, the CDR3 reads TGTGCCAGCAGACTCGGGGGGGCTATGGATTACGAGCAGTACTTC.

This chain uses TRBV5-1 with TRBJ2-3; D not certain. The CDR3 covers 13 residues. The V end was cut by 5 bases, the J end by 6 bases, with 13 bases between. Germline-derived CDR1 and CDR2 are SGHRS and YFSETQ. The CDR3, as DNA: TGCGCCAGCAGGCCCTCCACCGGGGATACGCAGTATTTT. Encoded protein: CASRPSTGDTQYF.

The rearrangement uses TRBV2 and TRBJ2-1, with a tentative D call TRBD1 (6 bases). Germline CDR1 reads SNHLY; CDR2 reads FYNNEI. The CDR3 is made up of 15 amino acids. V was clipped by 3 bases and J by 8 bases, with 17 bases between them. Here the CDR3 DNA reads TGTGCCAGCAGTGAGAGCTTCCAGGGGAGAGATGAGCAGTTCTTC. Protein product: CASSESFQGRDEQFF.

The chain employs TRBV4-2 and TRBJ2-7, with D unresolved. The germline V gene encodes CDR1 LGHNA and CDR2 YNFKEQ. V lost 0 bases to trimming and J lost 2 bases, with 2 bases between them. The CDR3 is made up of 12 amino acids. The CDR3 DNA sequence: TGTGCCAGCAGCCAAGATACCTACGAGCAGTACTTC. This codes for CASSQDTYEQYF.

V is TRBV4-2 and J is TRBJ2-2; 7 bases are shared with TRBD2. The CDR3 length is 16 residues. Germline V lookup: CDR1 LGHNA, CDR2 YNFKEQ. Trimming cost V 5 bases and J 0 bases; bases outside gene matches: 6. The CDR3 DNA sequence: TGTGCCAGCAGCACCCGGGACTATCCGAACACCGGGGAGCTGTTTTTT. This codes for CASSTRDYPNTGELFF.

The CDR3 spells CASSMDRGHGTQYF. CDR3 DNA sequence: TGTGCCAGCAGTATGGACAGGGGGCATGGGACCCAGTACTTC. The chain is built from TRBV6-5 and TRBJ2-5; 11 bases are shared with TRBD1. Looked up from germline, CDR1 is MNHEY and CDR2 is SVGAGI. The V gene end was trimmed by 5 bases and the J gene end by 7 bases; junction bases not matched to a gene: 6. The CDR3 loop spans 14 amino acids.

CDR3 nucleotides: TGTGCCGGGTCGACAGGGGGCCACAACGAGCAGTACTTC. It yields the protein CAGSTGGHNEQYF. The J gene is TRBJ2-7, the V gene TRBV30; TRBD1 agrees at 10 bases. Per germline, CDR1 GTSNPN and CDR2 SVGIG (reference sequence). The CDR3 contains 13 residues. Trimming took 8 bases from V and 5 from J; bases not matched to a gene: 9.

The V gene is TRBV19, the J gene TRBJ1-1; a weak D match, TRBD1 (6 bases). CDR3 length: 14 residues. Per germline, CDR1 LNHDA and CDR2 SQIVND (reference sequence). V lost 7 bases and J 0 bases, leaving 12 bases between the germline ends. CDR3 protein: CASIRDNLNTEAFF. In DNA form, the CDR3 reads TGTGCCAGTATTAGGGACAACCTGAACACTGAAGCTTTCTTT. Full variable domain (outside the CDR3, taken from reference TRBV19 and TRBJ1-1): DGGITQSPKYLFRKEGQNVTLSCEQNLNHDAMYWYRQDPGQGLRLIYYSQIVNDFQKGDIAEGYSVSREKKESFPLTVTSAQKNPTAFYLCASIRDNLNTEAFFGQGTRLTVV.

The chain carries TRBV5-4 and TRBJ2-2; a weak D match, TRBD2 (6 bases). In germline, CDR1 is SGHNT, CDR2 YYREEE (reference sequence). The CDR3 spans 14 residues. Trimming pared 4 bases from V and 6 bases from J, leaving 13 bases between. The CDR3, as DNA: TGTGCCAGCAGCCCAGCGGGTAACCCCGGGGAGCTGTTTTTT. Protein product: CASSPAGNPGELFF.

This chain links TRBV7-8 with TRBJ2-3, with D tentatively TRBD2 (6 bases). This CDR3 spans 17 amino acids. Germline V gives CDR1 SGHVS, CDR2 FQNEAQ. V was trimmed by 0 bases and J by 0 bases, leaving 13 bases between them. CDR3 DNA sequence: TGTGCCAGCAGCTTAGCGGGAGGTTTAAGCAGCACAGATACGCAGTATTTT. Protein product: CASSLAGGLSSTDTQYF.

The CDR3 loop reads CSVGLAGITGELFF. The CDR3 bases are TGCAGCGTTGGTCTGGCAGGGATCACCGGGGAGCTGTTTTTT. The chain joins TRBV29-1 to TRBJ2-2, with a tentative D call TRBD1 (5 bases). This CDR3 region has 14 residues. In germline, CDR1 is SQVTM, CDR2 ANQGSEA. The V end was cut by 4 bases, the J end by 4 bases, with 13 bases between.

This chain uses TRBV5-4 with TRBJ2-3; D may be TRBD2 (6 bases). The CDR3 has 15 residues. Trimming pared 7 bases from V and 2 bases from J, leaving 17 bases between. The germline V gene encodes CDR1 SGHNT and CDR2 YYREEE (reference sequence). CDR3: CASGVYGGVTDTQYF. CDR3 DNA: TGTGCCAGCGGGGTCTATGGCGGGGTCACAGATACGCAGTATTTT.

The CDR3 loop is CAIRTSRTDEKLFF. In DNA form, the CDR3 reads TGTGCCATCAGGACGTCTAGGACAGATGAAAAACTGTTTTTT. This chain joins TRBV10-3 and TRBJ1-4; possible D gene TRBD1, 6 bases. Germline lookup yields CDR1 ENHRY and CDR2 SYGVKD. The V end lost 6 bases, the J end lost 6 bases, and 14 bases lay between the germline ends. The CDR3 totals 14 residues.